A single sample is the source of the 24 T cell receptor beta chains below, sequenced in a study of T cell repertoires in aging, cancer and after chemotherapy. Rearranged V-D-J TRB sequences were amplified with a mixed TRB-A/B primer pool. In TCRdb, the multiplex PCR reads were re-called with MiXCR into one record per CDR3 protein. The sample lists around 13,000 distinct CDR3 sequences, around 21% occurring once. The template was genomic DNA from peripheral blood, not RNA. Sample: blood. These receptors were taken from a human donor in good health.

The sample holds many counts of this clonotype. The V and J genes are TRBV12-3 or TRBV12-4 and TRBJ2-1; TRBD2 agrees at 13 bases. The CDR3 is 15 amino acids. Unmatched junction bases numbered 4, after V lost 5 bases and J lost 6 bases. The CDR3 DNA follows: TGTGCCAGCAGTCCCGGGACTAGCGGGGCCAATGAGCAGTTCTTC. Translating gives CASSPGTSGANEQFF.

V usage is TRBV5-4 and J usage is TRBJ2-3; TRBD2 matches at 10 bases. The J segment lost 4 bases and the V segment lost 4 bases, leaving 9 bases of the junction unmatched. Per germline, CDR1 SGHNT and CDR2 YYREEE (reference sequence). The CDR3 is made up of 16 amino acids. The DNA for the CDR3 is TGTGCCAGCAGCCTGGGAGCGGGGGGGCCTGCAGATACGCAGTATTTT. Protein sequence: CASSLGAGGPADTQYF.

This clonotype has at least ten counts. The genes are TRBV12-3 or TRBV12-4 and TRBJ1-4, with D hard to call. The CDR3 has 13 residues. Trimming removed 6 bases at V and 6 bases at J, with 11 bases between. The CDR3 DNA reads as TGTGCCAGCAGGGACCCGTTGGATGAAAAACTGTTTTTT. Translation: CASRDPLDEKLFF.

The chain couples TRBV6-1 to TRBJ2-3; possible D gene TRBD1, 5 bases. Germline V lookup: CDR1 MNHNS, CDR2 SASEGT. Trimming left V 8 bases short and J 3 bases short, with 12 bases between. The CDR3 covers 13 residues. DNA of the CDR3: TGTGCCAGCGGCAGGGTGTTGACAGATACGCAGTATTTT. This encodes CASGRVLTDTQYF.

Of note for this clonotype: At one boundary the junction diverges from the germline segment, which might be a read error. The chain combines TRBV6-5 with TRBJ2-7; 8 bases align to TRBD2. CDR1 MNHEY and CDR2 SVGAGI come from the germline V gene. The CDR3 length is 14 residues. The CDR3 here is CVSSSAGETYEQYF. CDR3 nucleotides: TGTGTCAGCAGTTCAGCGGGGGAGACCTACGAGCAGTACTTC.

With regard to this clonotype: At one of its ends the junction is not consistent with the germline gene, which may arise from a read error. The rearrangement joins TRBV20-1 to TRBJ1-2, with TRBD1 identical over 7 bases. The CDR3 extends over 15 amino acids. Germline CDR1 is DFQATT and CDR2 is SNEGSKA (reference sequence). This CDR3 is CGARVVQGGNYGYTF. Here the CDR3 DNA reads TGCGGTGCTAGGGTCGTCCAGGGGGGCAACTATGGCTACACCTTC.

In its sample, this clonotype is medium-sized. The rearrangement links TRBV6-5 to TRBJ2-1; no clear D. The CDR3 is made up of 11 amino acids. The V and J ends lost 2 bases and 6 bases respectively, with 2 bases between them. Germline-derived CDR1 and CDR2 are MNHEY and SVGAGI. CDR3 sequence reads: CASSYSNEQFF. For the CDR3, the DNA is TGTGCCAGCAGTTACAGCAATGAGCAGTTCTTC.

The chain recombines TRBV20-1 with TRBJ1-2; tentative D call: TRBD1 (6 bases). Trimming left V 5 bases short and J 8 bases short, with 12 bases between. Germline assignment: CDR1 DFQATT and CDR2 SNEGSKA (reference sequence). The CDR3 consists of 11 residues. DNA for the CDR3: TGCAGTGCTCAGGGGATTAGAGGCTACACCTTC. Protein product: CSAQGIRGYTF.

This chain connects TRBV7-2 to TRBJ1-2, with TRBD1 matching over 7 bases. CDR3 length: 15 amino acids. V was clipped by 5 bases and J by 4 bases; unmatched bases: 10. Germline V CDR1 and CDR2: SGHTA, FQGNSA. The CDR3 region is CASSPRQGGGYGYTF. For the CDR3, the DNA is TGTGCCAGCAGCCCACGACAGGGAGGGGGCTATGGCTACACCTTC.

This clonotype was observed a handful of times. The chain couples TRBV7-2 to TRBJ2-2, with 10 nucleotides matching TRBD1. V shed 6 bases, J shed 3 bases, and the junction held 7 bases outside the gene matches. This CDR3 region has 16 residues. Germline CDR1 is SGHTA and CDR2 is FQGNSA. CDR3 nucleotides: TGTGCCAGCAGACCTGACAGGGGGCCTTACACCGGGGAGCTGTTTTTT. This sequence encodes CASRPDRGPYTGELFF.

This chain joins TRBV5-5 and TRBJ2-1; 11 nucleotides agree with TRBD2. Unmatched junction bases numbered 7, after V lost 1 base and J lost 1 base. The CDR3 has 18 amino acids. CDR1 is SGHKS and CDR2 is YYEKEE in the germline V gene (reference sequence). This CDR3 reads CASSLLAGGSRSYNEQFF. In nucleotides, the CDR3 is TGTGCCAGCAGCTTGTTAGCGGGGGGGAGTAGGTCCTACAATGAGCAGTTCTTC. Drawing the rest from reference TRBV5-5 and TRBJ2-1, the complete variable domain is DAGVTQSPTHLIKTRGQQVTLRCSPISGHKSVSWYQQVLGQGPQFIFQYYEKEERGRGNFPDRFSARQFPNYSSELNVNALLLGDSALYLCASSLLAGGSRSYNEQFFGPGTRLTVL.

The rearrangement joins TRBV5-1 to TRBJ1-1; no firm D call. Germline CDR1 SGHRS, CDR2 YFSETQ. V lost 0 bases and J 11 bases, leaving 14 bases between the germline ends. The CDR3 is 13 amino acids. The DNA for the CDR3 is TGCGCCAGCAGCTTGGAGGGTGGATCGTTGGCTTTCTTT. Translation gives CASSLEGGSLAFF.

This chain uses TRBV11-3 with TRBJ2-3, with unresolved D. Germline CDR1 reads SGHNT; CDR2 reads YENEEA. This CDR3 has 16 residues. V was clipped by 6 bases and J by 0 bases, with 16 bases between them. The CDR3 loop reads CASSLVMAVSTDTQYF. CDR3 bases: TGTGCCAGCAGTCTTGTAATGGCGGTTAGCACAGATACGCAGTATTTT. Full variable domain (missing parts from reference TRBV11-3 and TRBJ2-3): EAGVVQSPRYKIIEKKQPVAFWCNPISGHNTLYWYLQNLGQGPELLIRYENEEAVDDSQLPKDRFSAERLKGVDSTLKIQPAELGDSAVYLCASSLVMAVSTDTQYFGPGTRLTVL.

This clonotype is labeled as medium-sized (0.01 to 0.1%). The V gene is TRBV20-1, the J gene TRBJ2-2, with no clear D. With 3 bases removed from V and 7 bases from J, the gap between germline ends came to 15 bases. The CDR3 contains 14 residues. The germline V gene has CDR1 DFQATT and CDR2 SNEGSKA (reference sequence). The CDR3 sequence: CSASGTALGGELFF. CDR3 DNA sequence: TGCAGTGCTAGCGGCACCGCTTTGGGCGGGGAGCTGTTTTTT.

The table lists this clonotype with many counts. The chain employs TRBV12-3 or TRBV12-4 and TRBJ2-7, with TRBD1 matching over 7 bases. CDR3 length: 14 amino acids. Germline trimming cut 6 bases from V and 2 bases from J; bases unmatched to any gene: 7. CDR3 nucleotide sequence: TGTGCCAGCAGGCCCGGCGACAGGGCCTACGAGCAGTACTTC. It translates to CASRPGDRAYEQYF.

This clonotype appeared a few times. For the CDR3, the DNA is TGTGCCAGCAGCTTAAAAGGGACTAGCGGGGGCCTCAAGTACGAGCAGTACTTC. Translation gives CASSLKGTSGGLKYEQYF. This chain joins TRBV7-9 and TRBJ2-7; 14 bases line up with TRBD2. This CDR3 is built from 18 residues. The ends lost 2 bases at V and 4 bases at J; junction bases unmatched: 10. Germline lookup yields CDR1 SEHNR and CDR2 FQNEAQ (reference sequence).

This clonotype was seen at least ten times. V is TRBV7-9 and J is TRBJ2-1; TRBD2 is a possible D gene (6 bases). This CDR3 has 15 amino acids. V lost 5 bases, J lost 2 bases, and 13 bases lay in between. CDR1 is SEHNR, CDR2 FQNEAQ, per germline (reference sequence). The CDR3 loop is CASSPLPGAYNEQFF. The CDR3 DNA follows: TGTGCCAGCAGCCCCCTGCCGGGGGCCTACAATGAGCAGTTCTTC. Looking up the rest from reference TRBV7-9 and TRBJ2-1 gives the full variable domain: DTGVSQNPRHKITKRGQNVTFRCDPISEHNRLYWYRQTLGQGPEFLTYFQNEAQLEKSRLLSDRFSAERPKGSFSTLEIQRTEQGDSAMYLCASSPLPGAYNEQFFGPGTRLTVL.

This clonotype is medium-sized (0.01 to 0.1%). CDR3: CASSWGDGPYEQYF. CDR3 sequence (DNA): TGTGCCAGCAGCTGGGGGGACGGACCCTACGAGCAGTACTTC. The V and J genes are TRBV5-5 and TRBJ2-7, with TRBD2 as a possible D gene (6 bases). This CDR3 is 14 amino acids long. Germline CDR1 reads SGHKS; CDR2 reads YYEKEE (reference sequence). The V and J ends lost 3 bases and 2 bases respectively, with 12 bases between them.

Judged by abundance, this clonotype is medium-sized (0.01 to 0.1%). CDR3 in amino acids: CASSEGWGRGDTIYF. The CDR3 DNA reads as TGTGCCAGCAGCGAGGGGTGGGGAAGAGGTGACACCATATATTTT. The chain links TRBV6-5 to TRBJ1-3; perhaps TRBD1 as D (5 bases). Germline V gene sequence: CDR1 MNHEY, CDR2 SVGAGI. The CDR3 has 15 amino acids. V was clipped by 6 bases and J by 8 bases, with 20 bases between them.

This clonotype ranks as medium-sized. This sequence joins TRBV19 and TRBJ2-6, with TRBD1 as a possible D gene (6 bases). V dropped 6 bases and J dropped 3 bases, with 12 bases sitting between them. The germline V gene has CDR1 LNHDA and CDR2 SQIVND (reference sequence). This CDR3 comprises 15 residues. CDR3 region: CASRQGRLGANVLTF. The DNA for the CDR3 is TGTGCCAGTAGACAGGGAAGACTTGGGGCCAACGTCCTGACTTTC.

This clonotype appeared a few times. V is TRBV10-3 and J is TRBJ1-2, with 7 bases aligning to TRBD1. The ends lost 8 bases at V and 2 bases at J; junction bases unmatched: 11. The CDR3 loop spans 15 amino acids. Germline CDR1 and CDR2: ENHRY and SYGVKD. The CDR3 reads CAIQKGQGVNYGYTF. CDR3 nucleotide sequence: TGTGCCATCCAGAAGGGCCAGGGGGTGAACTATGGCTACACCTTC.

This clonotype has at least ten counts. This rearrangement joins TRBV10-3 to TRBJ1-4; D might be TRBD1 (5 bases). Germline V gives CDR1 ENHRY, CDR2 SYGVKD. V shed 6 bases and J shed 0 bases, with 8 bases lying between them. This CDR3 is 14 amino acids long. Written as DNA, the CDR3 is TGTGCCATCAGAAGGGGTACAACTAATGAAAAACTGTTTTTT. Its protein product is CAIRRGTTNEKLFF.

This clonotype has just one count. With a much larger clone just one base away, this may be a read error. The chain combines TRBV6-1 with TRBJ1-2; D is unresolved. Germline CDR1 MNHNS, CDR2 SASEGT. V shed 2 bases and J shed 9 bases, with 4 bases lying between them. The CDR3 consists of 10 residues. CDR3 in DNA: TGTGCCAGCAGTGAATGGTGCTACACCTTC. Amino acids: CASSEWCYTF.

This clonotype is termed medium-sized (0.01 to 0.1%). The DNA of the CDR3 is TGTGCCAGCAGCCTAGAAGGGACAGGGGGAGGACCCCTCCACTTT. Protein: CASSLEGTGGGPLHF. The chain joins TRBV13 to TRBJ1-6, with 11 bases aligning to TRBD1. Per the germline V gene, CDR1 is PRHDT and CDR2 is FYEKMQ (reference sequence). This CDR3 is built from 15 residues. Losses at the gene ends were 5 bases for V and 12 bases for J; bases not matched to a gene: 9. Looking up the rest from reference TRBV13 and TRBJ1-6 gives the full variable domain: AAGVIQSPRHLIKEKRETATLKCYPIPRHDTVYWYQQGPGQDPQFLISFYEKMQSDKGSIPDRFSAQQFSDYHSELNMSSLELGDSALYFCASSLEGTGGGPLHFGNGTRLTVT.